The 32 T cell receptor beta chains below were found in one sample sequenced in a study of T cells in Graves' hyperthyroidism and ophthalmopathy. Regions amplified from RNA transcripts were the TCR beta CDR3 regions. With the HTBI primer set, the TCR CDR3 went through a first round of RT-PCR. TCRdb reanalysed the multiplex PCR reads using MiXCR and keeps one entry per CDR3 protein. Among approximately 270,000 distinct CDR3 sequences, approximately 15% were seen once, and the ten largest hold approximately 12%. The sample comprised blood. The receptors originated from a middle-aged woman with Graves' hyperthyroidism that later progressed to Graves' ophthalmopathy.

The DNA of the CDR3 is TGTGCCAGCAGAAGAGGGGGGGGGAACACTGAAGCTTTCTTT. Translated: CASRRGGGNTEAFF. The chain employs TRBV28 and TRBJ1-1, with D perhaps matching TRBD1 (6 bases). The CDR3 totals 14 residues. Germline lookup yields CDR1 MDHEN and CDR2 SYDVKM. V gave up 6 bases and J gave up 1 base, with 12 bases separating them.

This clonotype was counted ten times or more. This sequence joins TRBV29-1 and TRBJ2-1; D is uncertain. The CDR3 has 14 amino acids. Trimming took off 0 bases at V and 4 bases at J, with 10 bases between the two ends. Germline V gives CDR1 SQVTM, CDR2 ANQGSEA. In nucleotides, the CDR3 is TGCAGCGTTGAAGAATGGCTGGAATACAATGAGCAGTTCTTC. Translated: CSVEEWLEYNEQFF.

This clonotype was observed at least ten times. This rearrangement joins TRBV29-1 to TRBJ2-3; the match to TRBD2 covers 8 bases. Trimming at V came to 7 bases and at J to 4 bases, leaving 13 bases not matched to a gene. The CDR3 contains 15 residues. From germline, CDR1 is SQVTM and CDR2 ANQGSEA. The CDR3: CSAMTGAGDADTQYF. Here the CDR3 DNA reads TGCAGCGCCATGACGGGAGCGGGGGATGCAGATACGCAGTATTTT.

This clonotype was seen many times. This chain connects TRBV12-3 or TRBV12-4 to TRBJ2-7; TRBD1 aligns across 10 bases. The V gene end was trimmed by 8 bases and the J gene end by 1 base; junction bases not matched to a gene: 11. The CDR3 consists of 16 residues. CDR3 sequence reads: CASGNSPGQGSYEQYF. Written as DNA, the CDR3 is TGTGCCAGCGGAAACTCTCCGGGACAGGGGTCCTACGAGCAGTACTTC.

This clonotype was observed at least ten times. This sequence joins TRBV12-3 or TRBV12-4 and TRBJ2-3; the D gene is possibly TRBD2 (5 bases). This CDR3 spans 12 amino acids. Trimming stripped 3 bases from V and 9 bases from J, with 10 bases between. The CDR3 DNA follows: TGTGCCAGCAGTTTGAGTCGGGGAACGCAGTATTTT. Protein sequence: CASSLSRGTQYF.

There are many counts of this clonotype. The V gene is TRBV19, the J gene TRBJ2-1; TRBD2 matches 9 bases. This CDR3 has 15 amino acids. Germline V lookup: CDR1 LNHDA, CDR2 SQIVND (reference sequence). V trimming: 3 bases; J trimming: 7 bases; junction bases outside the gene matches: 7. DNA of the CDR3: TGTGCCAGTAGTATGGTAGCGGGAGAGTTAAATGAGCAGTTCTTC. This sequence encodes CASSMVAGELNEQFF.

There are many counts of this clonotype. V is TRBV19 and J is TRBJ2-1, with TRBD2 matching 7 bases. The CDR3 loop spans 16 amino acids. Germline trimming cut 5 bases from V and 3 bases from J; bases unmatched to any gene: 10. The germline CDR1 and CDR2 sequences are LNHDA and SQIVND (reference sequence). The chain's CDR3 is CASSAYSSGSYNEQFF. In DNA, the CDR3 is TGTGCCAGTAGTGCATACTCTAGCGGTAGCTACAATGAGCAGTTCTTC.

Many counts were recorded for this clonotype. This chain connects TRBV4-1 to TRBJ1-5, with D possibly being TRBD1 (5 bases). CDR3 length equals 14 residues. CDR1 and CDR2 from the germline V gene are MGHRA and YSYEKL. V lost 0 bases to trimming and J lost 8 bases, with 11 bases between them. DNA of the CDR3: TGCGCCAGCAGCCAAGAAGGGACGAGTGAGCCCCAGCATTTT. Translating gives CASSQEGTSEPQHF.

V usage is TRBV7-8 and J usage is TRBJ2-2; 8 bases align to TRBD2. The trim removed 4 bases at V and 1 base at J, leaving 2 bases unmatched. The length of the CDR3 is 15 residues. CDR1 SGHVS and CDR2 FQNEAQ come from the germline V gene. CDR3 DNA: TGTGCCAGCAGCTCCGGGACTAGGAACACCGGGGAGCTGTTTTTT. Its translation: CASSSGTRNTGELFF.

Points on this clonotype: One junction end disagrees with the germline gene, perhaps due to a read error. The chain is built from TRBV27 and TRBJ2-7, with D possibly being TRBD1 or TRBD2 (7 bases each). This CDR3 has 15 residues. The germline V gene encodes CDR1 MNHEY and CDR2 SMNVEV (reference sequence). Here the CDR3 reads CAGSPRAGGAYEQYF. For the CDR3, the DNA is TGTGCCGGCAGTCCCCGGGCAGGGGGGGCCTACGAGCAGTACTTC.

The CDR3 DNA reads TGTGCCAGCAGTTTTCCAGGGGGCGGGAATACGCAGTATTTT. Translated, it gives CASSFPGGGNTQYF. This chain joins TRBV28 and TRBJ2-3; TRBD1 aligns across 8 bases. Per germline, CDR1 MDHEN and CDR2 SYDVKM. This CDR3 region has 14 residues. The trim removed 3 bases at V and 7 bases at J, leaving 6 bases unmatched.

There are a few counts of this clonotype. This chain links TRBV19 with TRBJ2-1; possibly TRBD1 or TRBD2 for D (6 bases each). Germline V lookup: CDR1 LNHDA, CDR2 SQIVND (reference sequence). V lost 4 bases and J lost 7, with 17 bases in between. There are 15 residues in the CDR3. CDR3 residues: CASSTQGGPGNEQFF. The CDR3 DNA follows: TGTGCCAGTAGTACCCAAGGGGGGCCGGGTAATGAGCAGTTCTTC.

This clonotype was picked up many times. The chain carries TRBV29-1 and TRBJ1-3; 10 positions match TRBD1. The CDR3 is 14 amino acids. The germline V gene encodes CDR1 SQVTM and CDR2 ANQGSEA. V was pared by 6 bases and J by 7 bases, with 9 bases of the junction left unmatched. CDR3 residues: CSVDDGQGGNTIYF. The CDR3 region has the DNA TGCAGCGTAGACGATGGACAGGGGGGGAACACCATATATTTT.

This clonotype appeared many times. This chain connects TRBV5-1 to TRBJ2-3; a weak D match, TRBD2 (5 bases). CDR3 length: 14 residues. Per germline, CDR1 SGHRS and CDR2 YFSETQ. V lost 0 bases and J lost 3, with 8 bases in between. The CDR3 DNA reads TGCGCCAGCAGCTTGGGGGAGTCGACAGATACGCAGTATTTT. This encodes CASSLGESTDTQYF.

Ten or more counts support this clonotype. This chain links TRBV7-9 with TRBJ2-4; 8 nucleotides line up with TRBD2. The germline gives CDR1 SEHNR, CDR2 FQNEAQ (reference sequence). The CDR3 length is 16 residues. Losses at the gene ends were 5 bases for V and 7 bases for J; bases not matched to a gene: 13. CDR3 sequence reads: CASSPSGTRKENIQYF. CDR3 DNA sequence: TGTGCCAGCAGCCCGTCCGGGACTAGGAAGGAGAACATTCAGTACTTC.

The rearrangement links TRBV30 to TRBJ1-2; D is ambiguous. Germline lookup yields CDR1 GTSNPN and CDR2 SVGIG (reference sequence). The CDR3 loop spans 12 amino acids. V lost 0 bases and J 6 bases, leaving 8 bases between the germline ends. The CDR3 loop is CAWSVGGNGYTF. In DNA, the CDR3 is TGTGCCTGGAGTGTAGGAGGGAATGGCTACACCTTC.

The chain employs TRBV6-1 and TRBJ1-6; D ambiguous. This CDR3 is 16 amino acids long. Germline V lookup: CDR1 MNHNS, CDR2 SASEGT. Trimming stripped 5 bases from V and 7 bases from J, with 18 bases between. In DNA, the CDR3 is TGTGCCAGCAGTAAGTCGCGGGGTATTAAAAATTCACCCCTCCACTTT. As protein: CASSKSRGIKNSPLHF.

This clonotype occurred many times. The chain recombines TRBV28 with TRBJ1-2, with D unclear. Trimming took off 2 bases at V and 1 base at J, with 8 bases between the two ends. The CDR3 extends over 14 amino acids. CDR1 is MDHEN and CDR2 is SYDVKM in the germline V gene. The CDR3 is CASSLRLVNYGYTF. CDR3 bases: TGTGCCAGCAGTTTAAGGCTAGTTAACTATGGCTACACCTTC.

The chain uses TRBV28 and TRBJ2-5; D call uncertain. Germline values: CDR1 MDHEN, CDR2 SYDVKM. The CDR3 runs 15 residues. V was trimmed by 2 bases and J by 0 bases, leaving 10 bases between them. The CDR3 loop is CASSLIFRNQETQYF. The CDR3 bases are TGTGCCAGCAGTTTAATTTTCAGGAACCAAGAGACCCAGTACTTC. Full variable domain (missing parts from reference TRBV28 and TRBJ2-5): DVKVTQSSRYLVKRTGEKVFLECVQDMDHENMFWYRQDPGLGLRLIYFSYDVKMKEKGDIPEGYSVSREKKERFSLILESASTNQTSMYLCASSLIFRNQETQYFGPGTRLLVL.

This clonotype was observed many times. The chain uses TRBV10-3 and TRBJ2-2, with D perhaps matching TRBD1 (6 bases). V was cut by 7 bases and J by 3 bases, with 12 bases left in between. The V gene's germline CDR1 is ENHRY and CDR2 SYGVKD. CDR3 size: 14 residues. CDR3 amino acids: CAINGAGDTGELFF. DNA of the CDR3: TGTGCCATCAATGGGGCAGGGGACACCGGGGAGCTGTTTTTT.

The chain couples TRBV2 to TRBJ2-1; D uncertain. CDR1 is SNHLY and CDR2 is FYNNEI in the germline V gene. CDR3 size: 16 residues. V dropped 4 bases and J dropped 5 bases, with 18 bases sitting between them. CDR3 residues: CASSVNLDGRDNEQFF. For the CDR3, the DNA is TGTGCCAGCAGTGTAAACCTGGACGGCCGGGACAATGAGCAGTTCTTC.

This clonotype turned up a few times. The chain is built from TRBV19 and TRBJ2-7; D is unresolved. CDR3 length: 12 amino acids. Trimming cost V 4 bases and J 7 bases, with 11 bases left between them. CDR1 is LNHDA and CDR2 is SQIVND in the germline V gene (reference sequence). CDR3 loop: CASSNQRREQYF. CDR3 nucleotide sequence: TGTGCCAGTAGTAACCAACGAAGGGAGCAGTACTTC.

This clonotype occurred many times. The chain employs TRBV12-3 or TRBV12-4 and TRBJ1-5; 10 bases agree with TRBD1. This CDR3 contains 15 residues. V was pared by 8 bases and J by 4 bases, with 8 bases of the junction left unmatched. CDR3 loop: CASSLAGQGNQPQHF. The DNA of the CDR3 is TGTGCCAGCTCCCTCGCGGGACAGGGGAATCAGCCCCAGCATTTT.

By frequency in the sample, this clonotype is medium-sized. The rearrangement links TRBV25-1 to TRBJ2-5, with D possibly matching TRBD1 (5 bases). In germline, CDR1 is MGHDK, CDR2 SYGVNS. V was pared by 1 base and J by 5 bases, with 14 bases between. This CDR3 has 15 amino acids. The CDR3 here is CASSESSQGWETQYF. CDR3 sequence (DNA): TGTGCCAGCAGTGAATCTTCCCAGGGATGGGAGACCCAGTACTTC. Full variable domain (missing parts from reference TRBV25-1 and TRBJ2-5): EADIYQTPRYLVIGTGKKITLECSQTMGHDKMYWYQQDPGMELHLIHYSYGVNSTEKGDLSSESTVSRIRTEHFPLTLESARPSHTSQYLCASSESSQGWETQYFGPGTRLLVL.

This clonotype was counted many times. V usage is TRBV10-3 and J usage is TRBJ2-7; D gene unclear. Per the germline V gene, CDR1 is ENHRY and CDR2 is SYGVKD. The ends were cut back, 4 bases at V and 1 base at J, with 14 bases in the middle. This CDR3 contains 15 residues. CDR3 amino acids: CAISGGRVGSYEQYF. CDR3 DNA: TGTGCCATCAGTGGCGGCCGGGTGGGGTCCTACGAGCAGTACTTC.

This clonotype has ten or more counts. This chain connects TRBV12-3 or TRBV12-4 to TRBJ2-1, with 7 positions matching TRBD2. V lost 6 bases, J lost 8 bases, and 13 bases stayed unmatched. The CDR3 is 15 amino acids. CDR3 DNA: TGTGCCAGCAGGGCCCGCGGGAGTGGGACCGATGAGCAGTTCTTC. Translation gives CASRARGSGTDEQFF.

This clonotype has at least ten counts. The V call is TRBV30, the J call TRBJ2-3; D might be TRBD1 or TRBD2, each matching 5 bases. Trimming pared 3 bases from V and 5 bases from J, leaving 15 bases between. The length of the CDR3 is 14 residues. Germline CDR1 GTSNPN, CDR2 SVGIG (reference sequence). CDR3 DNA sequence: TGTGCCTGGAGAGCGGCTATAAGGGGAGATACGCAGTATTTT. It yields the protein CAWRAAIRGDTQYF.

In its sample, this clonotype was seen a few times. J is TRBJ1-5 and V is TRBV28; D is uncertain. CDR3 length: 15 residues. Trimming left V 6 bases short and J 3 bases short, with 15 bases between. CDR1 MDHEN and CDR2 SYDVKM come from the germline V gene. CDR3 DNA sequence: TGTGCCAGCAGCTTGATCGGCGGGGACAATCAGCCCCAGCATTTT. Translated, it gives CASSLIGGDNQPQHF.

Many counts were recorded for this clonotype. The rearrangement joins TRBV3-1 to TRBJ2-7; D is possibly TRBD1 (5 bases). Germline CDR1 is LGHDT and CDR2 is YNNKEL (reference sequence). This CDR3 region has 14 residues. V dropped 6 bases and J dropped 2 bases, with 14 bases sitting between them. The CDR3 region has the DNA TGTGCCAGCAGTCGGCAGGGCCTCGCCTACGAGCAGTACTTC. Amino acids: CASSRQGLAYEQYF.

This clonotype was counted ten times or more. The J gene is TRBJ2-5, the V gene TRBV18; D possibly corresponds to TRBD1 (6 bases). Germline-derived CDR1 and CDR2 are KGHSH and LQKENI. Between the trimmed V and J ends, which lost 3 bases and 0 bases, there was a span of 14 bases. CDR3 length: 16 residues. CDR3 sequence: CASSPVWAGDQETQYF. CDR3 in DNA: TGTGCCAGCTCACCCGTGTGGGCAGGGGACCAAGAGACCCAGTACTTC. Variable domain in full (rest from reference TRBV18 and TRBJ2-5): NAGVMQNPRHLVRRRGQEARLRCSPMKGHSHVYWYRQLPEEGLKFMVYLQKENIIDESGMPKERFSAEFPKEGPSILRIQQVVRGDSAAYFCASSPVWAGDQETQYFGPGTRLLVL.

This clonotype was seen many times. The chain is built from TRBV4-1 and TRBJ2-1; TRBD2 is a possible D gene (5 bases). With 1 base removed from V and 5 bases from J, the gap between germline ends came to 18 bases. Germline V lookup: CDR1 MGHRA, CDR2 YSYEKL. This CDR3 is built from 17 residues. Written as DNA, the CDR3 is TGCGCCAGCAGCCAAGGAGGACTCCCCTCCCGTCACAATGAGCAGTTCTTC. It yields the protein CASSQGGLPSRHNEQFF.

V usage is TRBV15 and J usage is TRBJ2-5, with D possibly TRBD2 on 5 matching bases. The germline V and J ends were trimmed by 1 base and 5 bases, with 5 bases remaining between them. CDR3 length equals 12 residues. Germline assignment: CDR1 LNHNV and CDR2 YYDKDF (reference sequence). The CDR3 region is CATSRGEETQYF. The DNA for the CDR3 is TGTGCCACCAGCAGAGGGGAGGAGACCCAGTACTTC.